A single T cell receptor (beta chain) is shown here with its context. What it binds is not known. This record belongs to a study of cytomegalovirus exposure and HLA in healthy donors. The PCR ran on 60 Vbeta and 13 Jbeta primers. TCRdb's table, derived via immunoSEQ multiplex PCR, lists solely in-frame clones and lacks some. The sample yields under 150,000 clones, 82% seen once. Study-wide points: Published work reported that the classifier diagnosed cytomegalovirus status with high specificity and sensitivity. Earlier analysis found most TCR beta V segments productive about 87% or about 30% of the time.

The CDR3 is made up of 14 amino acids. V gave up 7 bases and J gave up 4 bases; unmatched junction bases: 8. From germline, CDR1 is LNHDA and CDR2 SQIVND (reference sequence). The V and J genes are TRBV19 and TRBJ1-1; 8 positions agree with TRBD1. The source is a young woman in good health and CMV-seronegative. Sequenced material: PBMCs. The CDR3 here is CASTTDRVGTEAFF. Written as DNA, the CDR3 is TGTGCCAGTACCACGGACAGGGTAGGCACTGAAGCTTTCTTT.